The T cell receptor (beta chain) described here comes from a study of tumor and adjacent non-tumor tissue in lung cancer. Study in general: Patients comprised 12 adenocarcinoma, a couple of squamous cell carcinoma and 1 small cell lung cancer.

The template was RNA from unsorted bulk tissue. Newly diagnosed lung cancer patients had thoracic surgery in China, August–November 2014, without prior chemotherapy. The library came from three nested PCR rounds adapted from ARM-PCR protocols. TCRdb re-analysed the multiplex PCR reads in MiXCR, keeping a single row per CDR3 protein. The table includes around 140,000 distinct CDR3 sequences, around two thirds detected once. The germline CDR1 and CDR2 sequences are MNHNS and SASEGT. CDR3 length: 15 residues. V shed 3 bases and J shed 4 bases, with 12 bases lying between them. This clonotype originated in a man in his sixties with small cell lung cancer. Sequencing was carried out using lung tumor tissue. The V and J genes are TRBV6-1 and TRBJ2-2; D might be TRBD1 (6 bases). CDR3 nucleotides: TGTGCCAGCAGTGAGTGGGGGCCGATCACCGGGGAGCTGTTTTTT. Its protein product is CASSEWGPITGELFF.